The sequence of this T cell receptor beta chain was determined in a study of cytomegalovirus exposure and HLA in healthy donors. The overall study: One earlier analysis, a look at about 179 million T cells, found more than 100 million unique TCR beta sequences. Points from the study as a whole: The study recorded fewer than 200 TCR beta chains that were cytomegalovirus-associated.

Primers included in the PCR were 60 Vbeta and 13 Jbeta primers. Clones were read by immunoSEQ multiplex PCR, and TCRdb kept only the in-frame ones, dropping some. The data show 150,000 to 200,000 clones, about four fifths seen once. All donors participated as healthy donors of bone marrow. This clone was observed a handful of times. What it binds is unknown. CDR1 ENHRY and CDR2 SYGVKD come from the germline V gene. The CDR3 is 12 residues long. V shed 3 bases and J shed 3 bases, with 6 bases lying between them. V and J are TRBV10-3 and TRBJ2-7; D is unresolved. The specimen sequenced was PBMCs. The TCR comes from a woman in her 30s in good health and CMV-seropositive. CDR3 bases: TGTGCCATCAGTGACAGTTACTACGAGCAGTACTTC. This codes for CAISDSYYEQYF.